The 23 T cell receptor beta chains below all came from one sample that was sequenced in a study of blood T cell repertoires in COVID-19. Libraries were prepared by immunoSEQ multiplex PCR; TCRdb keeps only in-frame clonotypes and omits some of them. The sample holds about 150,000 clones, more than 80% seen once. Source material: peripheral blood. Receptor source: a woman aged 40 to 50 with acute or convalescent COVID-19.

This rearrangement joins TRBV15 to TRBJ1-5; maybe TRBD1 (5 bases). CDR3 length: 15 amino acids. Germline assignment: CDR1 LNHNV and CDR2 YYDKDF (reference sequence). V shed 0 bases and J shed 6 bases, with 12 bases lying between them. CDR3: CATSRDTRTGQPQHF. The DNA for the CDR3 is TGTGCCACCAGCAGAGATACCCGTACAGGTCAGCCCCAGCATTTT.

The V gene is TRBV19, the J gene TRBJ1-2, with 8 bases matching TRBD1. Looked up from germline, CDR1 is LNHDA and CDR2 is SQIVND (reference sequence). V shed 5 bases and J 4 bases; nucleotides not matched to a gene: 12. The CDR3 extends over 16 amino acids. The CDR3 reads CASSPEPPGGPYGYTF. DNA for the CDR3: TGTGCCAGTAGTCCCGAACCCCCAGGGGGCCCCTATGGCTACACCTTC.

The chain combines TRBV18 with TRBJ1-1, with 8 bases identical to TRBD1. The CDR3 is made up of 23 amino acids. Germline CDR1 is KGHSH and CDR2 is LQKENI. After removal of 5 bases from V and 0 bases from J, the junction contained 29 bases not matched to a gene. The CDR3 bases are TGTGCCAGCTCAACTAGGTGGGTCCCGGAAATACCGGACAGGGAGAATATGAACACTGAAGCTTTCTTT. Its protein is CASSTRWVPEIPDRENMNTEAFF.

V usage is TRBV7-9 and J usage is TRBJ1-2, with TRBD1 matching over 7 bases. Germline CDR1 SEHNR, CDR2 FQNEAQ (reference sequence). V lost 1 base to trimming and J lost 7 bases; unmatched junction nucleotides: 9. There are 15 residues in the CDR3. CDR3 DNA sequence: TGTGCCAGCAGCTTAGGGGACAGCCCCTCGGGTGGCTACACCTTC. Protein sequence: CASSLGDSPSGGYTF.

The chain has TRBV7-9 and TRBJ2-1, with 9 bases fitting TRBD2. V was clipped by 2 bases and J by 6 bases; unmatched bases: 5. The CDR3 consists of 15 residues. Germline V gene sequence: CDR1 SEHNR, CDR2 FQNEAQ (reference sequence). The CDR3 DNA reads TGTGCCAGCAGCTTACAAGCGGGGGGCCCCAATGAGCAGTTCTTC. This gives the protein CASSLQAGGPNEQFF.

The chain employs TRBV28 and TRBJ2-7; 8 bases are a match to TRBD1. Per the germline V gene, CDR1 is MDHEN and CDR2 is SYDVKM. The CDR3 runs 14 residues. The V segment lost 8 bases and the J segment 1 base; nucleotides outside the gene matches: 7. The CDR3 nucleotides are TGTGCCAGCTTGAGGAGGACAGGGTCCTACGAGCAGTACTTC. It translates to CASLRRTGSYEQYF.

The CDR3 is CASSTGGSPGQPQHF. CDR3 nucleotides: TGTGCCAGCAGCACAGGGGGATCGCCTGGGCAGCCCCAGCATTTT. V and J are TRBV9 and TRBJ1-5; 8 nucleotides match TRBD1. This CDR3 has 15 residues. Germline CDR1 is SGDLS and CDR2 is YYNGEE. V lost 4 bases and J lost 7; bases outside the gene matches: 10.

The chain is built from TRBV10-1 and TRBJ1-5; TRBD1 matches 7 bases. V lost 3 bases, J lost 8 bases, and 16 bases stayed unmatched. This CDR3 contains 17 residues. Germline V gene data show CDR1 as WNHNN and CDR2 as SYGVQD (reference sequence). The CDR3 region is CASSDRTGQLVREPQHF. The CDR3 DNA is TGCGCCAGCAGTGACAGGACAGGCCAACTAGTTAGGGAGCCCCAGCATTTT.

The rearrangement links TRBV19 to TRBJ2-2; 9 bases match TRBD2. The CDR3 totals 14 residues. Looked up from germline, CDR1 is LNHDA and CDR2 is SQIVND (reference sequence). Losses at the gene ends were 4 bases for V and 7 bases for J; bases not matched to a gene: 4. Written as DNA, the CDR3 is TGTGCCAGTAGTAGAGCGGGAGGAATCGGGGAGCTGTTTTTT. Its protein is CASSRAGGIGELFF.

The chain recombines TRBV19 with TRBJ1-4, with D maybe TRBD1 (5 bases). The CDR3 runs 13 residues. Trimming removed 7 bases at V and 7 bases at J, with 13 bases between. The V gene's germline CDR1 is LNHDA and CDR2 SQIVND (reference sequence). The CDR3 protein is CASNHGGGEKLFF. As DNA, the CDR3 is TGTGCCAGTAATCACGGGGGAGGTGAAAAACTGTTTTTT.

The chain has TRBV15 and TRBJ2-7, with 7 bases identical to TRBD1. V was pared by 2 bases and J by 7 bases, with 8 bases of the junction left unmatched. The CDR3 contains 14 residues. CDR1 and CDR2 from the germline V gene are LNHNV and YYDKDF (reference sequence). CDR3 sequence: CATSRNRGLGEQYF. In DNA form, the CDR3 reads TGTGCCACCAGCAGAAATAGGGGGCTAGGGGAGCAGTACTTC.

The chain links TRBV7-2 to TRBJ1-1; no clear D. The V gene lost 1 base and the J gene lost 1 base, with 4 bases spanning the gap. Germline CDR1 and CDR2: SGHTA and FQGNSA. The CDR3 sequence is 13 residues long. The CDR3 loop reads CASSLVKNTEAFF. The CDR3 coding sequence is TGTGCCAGCAGCTTAGTAAAGAACACTGAAGCTTTCTTT.

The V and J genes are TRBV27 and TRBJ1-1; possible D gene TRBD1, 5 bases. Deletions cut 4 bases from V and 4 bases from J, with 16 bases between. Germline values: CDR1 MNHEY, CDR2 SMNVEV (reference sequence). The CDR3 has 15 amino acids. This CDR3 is CASSSQAGLGTEAFF. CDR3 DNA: TGTGCCAGCAGTTCACAAGCAGGGTTGGGCACTGAAGCTTTCTTT.

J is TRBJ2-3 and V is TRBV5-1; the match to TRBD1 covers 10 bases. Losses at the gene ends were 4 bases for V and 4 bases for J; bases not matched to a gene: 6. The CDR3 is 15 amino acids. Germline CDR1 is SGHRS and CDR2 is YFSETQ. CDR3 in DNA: TGCGCCAGCAGCCTGCCGGGACAGGGGTCAGATACGCAGTATTTT. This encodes CASSLPGQGSDTQYF.

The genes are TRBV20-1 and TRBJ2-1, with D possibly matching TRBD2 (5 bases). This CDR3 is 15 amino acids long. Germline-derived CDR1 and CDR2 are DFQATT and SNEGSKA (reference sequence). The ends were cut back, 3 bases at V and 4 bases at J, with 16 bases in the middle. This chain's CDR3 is CSASQSSLGYNEQFF. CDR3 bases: TGCAGTGCTAGTCAGTCTAGCTTAGGGTACAATGAGCAGTTCTTC.

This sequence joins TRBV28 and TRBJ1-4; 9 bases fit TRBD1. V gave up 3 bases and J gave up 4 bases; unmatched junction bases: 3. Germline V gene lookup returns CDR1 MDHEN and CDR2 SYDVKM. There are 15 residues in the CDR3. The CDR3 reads CASSFPTGGNEKLFF. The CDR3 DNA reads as TGTGCCAGCAGTTTTCCGACAGGGGGTAATGAAAAACTGTTTTTT.

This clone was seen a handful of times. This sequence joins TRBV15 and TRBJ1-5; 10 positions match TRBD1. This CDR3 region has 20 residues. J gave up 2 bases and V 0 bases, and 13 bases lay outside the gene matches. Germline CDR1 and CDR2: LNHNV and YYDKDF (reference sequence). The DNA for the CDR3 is TGTGCCACCAGCAGAGAAAGAGGGACAGGGGAGTTTGGCGGCAATCAGCCCCAGCATTTT. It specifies CATSRERGTGEFGGNQPQHF.

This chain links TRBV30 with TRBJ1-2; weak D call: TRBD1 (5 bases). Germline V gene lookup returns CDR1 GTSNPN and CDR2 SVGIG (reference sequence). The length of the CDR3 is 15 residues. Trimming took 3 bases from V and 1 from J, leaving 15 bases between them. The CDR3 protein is CAWSGIGTYNYGYTF. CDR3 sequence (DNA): TGTGCCTGGAGCGGAATCGGGACTTATAACTATGGCTACACCTTC.

The DNA for the CDR3 is TGTGCCAGCAGCGTAGTCCCAGGGTCAGATACGCAGTATTTT. It codes for CASSVVPGSDTQYF. The genes are TRBV9 and TRBJ2-3; D is possibly TRBD1 (5 bases). CDR1 is SGDLS and CDR2 is YYNGEE in the germline V gene. The CDR3 is 14 amino acids. Trimming pared 0 bases from V and 4 bases from J, leaving 9 bases between.

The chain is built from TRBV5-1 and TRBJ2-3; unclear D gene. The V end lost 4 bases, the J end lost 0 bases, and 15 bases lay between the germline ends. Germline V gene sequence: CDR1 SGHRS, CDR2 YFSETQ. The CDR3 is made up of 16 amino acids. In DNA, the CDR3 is TGCGCCAGCAGCCCGGTTTCTACCAGGAGCACAGATACGCAGTATTTT. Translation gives CASSPVSTRSTDTQYF.

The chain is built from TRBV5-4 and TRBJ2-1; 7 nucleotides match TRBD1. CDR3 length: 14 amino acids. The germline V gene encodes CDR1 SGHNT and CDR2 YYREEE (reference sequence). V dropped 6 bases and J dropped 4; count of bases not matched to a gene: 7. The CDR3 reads CASTWDSGYNEQFF. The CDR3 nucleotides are TGTGCCAGCACCTGGGACAGTGGTTACAATGAGCAGTTCTTC.

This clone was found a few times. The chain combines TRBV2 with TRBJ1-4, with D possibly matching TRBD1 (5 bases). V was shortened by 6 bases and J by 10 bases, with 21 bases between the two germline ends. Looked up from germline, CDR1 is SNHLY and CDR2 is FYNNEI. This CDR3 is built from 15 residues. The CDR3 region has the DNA TGTGCCAGCAGGAGTCAGGGAATAGTTTACGGAAAACTGTTTTTT. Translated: CASRSQGIVYGKLFF. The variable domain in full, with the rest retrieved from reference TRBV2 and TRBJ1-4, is EPEVTQTPSHQVTQMGQEVILRCVPISNHLYFYWYRQILGQKVEFLVSFYNNEISEKSEIFDDQFSVERPDGSNFTLKIRSTKLEDSAMYFCASRSQGIVYGKLFFGSGTQLSVL.

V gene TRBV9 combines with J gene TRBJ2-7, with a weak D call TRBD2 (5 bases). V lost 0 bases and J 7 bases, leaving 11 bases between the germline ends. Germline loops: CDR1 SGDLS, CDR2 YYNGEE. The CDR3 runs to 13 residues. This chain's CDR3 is CASSVDVGREQYF. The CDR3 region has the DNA TGTGCCAGCAGCGTAGATGTGGGGAGAGAGCAGTACTTC.